This T cell receptor beta chain is drawn from a study of OX40 agonist ivuxolimab in advanced cancers. Regarding the complete study: Ivuxolimab, which targeted the costimulatory receptor OX40 (CD134), was an agonistic, fully human IgG2 monoclonal antibody. Intravenous ivuxolimab was administered to patients every 2 weeks at six dose levels: 0.01, 0.1, 0.3, 1.5, 3 and 10 mg/kg. Of the roughly 51 patients in dose escalation, 19 had hepatocellular carcinoma, roughly 15 had melanoma, 9 had renal cell carcinoma and 9 had head and neck cancer. The dose-escalation cohort was about 86% male with a mean age of approximately 60 years, ranging from roughly 20 to 80. Prior anti-PD-1, anti-PD-L1 or anti-CTLA-4 therapy was permitted, and checkpoint inhibitors had been received by 30% to 40% of dose-escalation patients. Partial responses were achieved by three dose-escalation patients, of whom one had hepatocellular carcinoma and two had cutaneous melanoma. The purpose of peripheral TCRbeta sequencing was to test whether ivuxolimab changed TCR sequence diversity and led to clonal T-cell expansion. The monotherapy dose-escalation portion (N of about 52 patients) of the phase I ivuxolimab trial is reported in the paper. The investigation overall reported the following: On average, CD8+ T cells showed more expanded clones than CD4+ T cells after ivuxolimab. At doses of 0.1 to 3.0 mg/kg, clonal expansion of both CD4+ and CD8+ blood T cells was observed from baseline to week 6. Which antigens the clonally expanded peripheral T cells were specific for was not determined. Low levels of normalized T-cell clonal expansion were also shown by some nonresponding patients. In the 0.1-3.0 mg/kg groups, partial responders were among the patients with the lowest normalized peripheral clonal expansion, particularly in CD8+ T cells.

The V and J ends are trimmed by 2 bases and 0 bases, leaving 12 bases between them. From the cysteine up to the phenylalanine, the CDR3 has a length of 15 residues. Just the 45-base CDR3 DNA is kept, in frame starting at base 1. According to the germline V gene, CDR1 reads SGHDT and CDR2 reads YYEEEE. Genomic DNA was extracted from sorted cells for sequencing of the TCRbeta CDR3 region. The immunoSEQ Assay was used to sequence the TCRbeta CDR3 regions. Entries here come from immuneACCESS through TCRdb and include only in-frame sequences with V and J called. Some clones fail to appear in such tables; in the studies checked, an unresolved V gene covers under half of the shortfall, and the cause of the remainder is unknown. For this sample the table gives 70,000 or so clones, of which around 86% were detected only once. Of the sample, around 0.7% falls within the top ten clones. With regard to this clone: Its cognate antigen has yet to be identified. No base quality information exists; no much larger clone differs at one position.

The trial excluded patients who had a history of autoimmune disease or who were on systemic immunosuppression. Peripheral blood for TCR sequencing was drawn from every dose cohort at baseline, at cycle 4 day 1 and at cycle 7 day 1. The samples were drawn from a first-in-human, open-label, multicenter phase I dose-escalation trial of ivuxolimab. Adults with locally advanced or metastatic head and neck squamous cell, hepatocellular, melanoma or renal cell carcinoma were enrolled in the trial. CD4+ and CD8+ T cells were sorted separately from peripheral blood before TCR sequencing. Here the sequenced sample was CD4+ or CD8+ T cells sorted from blood, taken in a trial of the OX40 agonist ivuxolimab. The chain employs TRBV5-6 and TRBJ2-7; matching of 6 bases hints at TRBD1 as the D gene. The sequence came from an adult with an advanced solid tumor such as melanoma, head and neck, liver or kidney cancer. The nucleotide sequence is TGTGCCAGCAGCTTCAGGGGTTATAGCTCCTACGAGCAGTACTTC. Protein translation: CASSFRGYSSYEQYF.